This TCR beta chain was identified in a study of PD-L1 blockade in urothelial cancer. The germline gives CDR1 SGHRS, CDR2 YFSETQ. The CDR3 consists of 16 residues. Germline trimming cut 4 bases from V and 4 bases from J; bases unmatched to any gene: 9. The investigators introduced synthetic TCR analog templates into each PCR as spikes. TCRdb keeps only in-frame clones here, not all; method: immunoSEQ multiplex PCR. This sample has 70,000 to 90,000 clones, with 70% to 90% found just once. The time point is: pretreatment peripheral blood. Locally advanced or metastatic urothelial carcinoma affected all patients. For this clone: The antigen is not known.

Findings and caveats of the study: A pretreatment blood TCR clonality that fell below the median predicted better progression-free and overall survival.

This receptor was obtained from a man in his 60s with urothelial cancer. Sequenced material: PBMCs, taken around atezolizumab (anti-PD-L1) treatment. The rearrangement uses TRBV5-1 and TRBJ2-5, with 11 bases fitting TRBD2. The chain's CDR3 is CASSLTSGTPGETQYF. Here the CDR3 DNA reads TGCGCCAGCAGCCTGACTAGCGGGACCCCGGGAGAGACCCAGTACTTC.